This T cell receptor (beta chain) is drawn from a study of early T cells in non-severe SARS-CoV-2 infection. This clonotype came up a few times. Unique molecular identifier tags were affixed to discrete cDNA molecules. TCRdb reprocessed the 5' RACE reads with MiXCR, giving one entry per CDR3 protein. The data contain about 80,000 distinct CDR3 sequences, around 16% of them singletons. Germline CDR1 and CDR2: SEHNR and FQNEAQ (reference sequence). Trimming stripped 2 bases from V and 5 bases from J, with 12 bases between. CDR3 size: 15 residues. The rearrangement joins TRBV7-9 to TRBJ2-2; tentatively, D is TRBD1 (5 bases). This receptor was identified in an adult who was a healthcare worker with PCR-confirmed SARS-CoV-2 infection or an uninfected control (not recorded which). The sample comprised whole blood. The CDR3 sequence: CASSLFAPGTGELFF. CDR3 nucleotide sequence: TGTGCCAGCAGCTTATTTGCGCCAGGGACCGGGGAGCTGTTTTTT.